This T cell receptor (beta chain) originates from a study of T cells expressing NK-cell markers. Study details: Sorted CD3+CD56+NKG2C+, CD3+CD56+NKG2C- and CD3+CD56-NKG2C+ T cells provided the TCR beta repertoires.

This CDR3 is 18 amino acids long. Germline CDR1 and CDR2: SGHVS and FQNEAQ. Study observations and caveats: The study found these clonotypes also leading the CD3+CD56-NKG2C+ fraction in four donors. The study found dominant NKG2C+ clonotypes at about 1.0-7.0% of CD8+ T cells in over five donors.

Notes on this clonotype: Its antigen is unidentified.

TCR beta libraries carry UMIs added by 5'RACE template switching. With the 5' RACE reads reprocessed, TCRdb shows one record per CDR3 protein and no DNA. This sample's table reports over 350,000 distinct CDR3 sequences. The sequence was collected from a woman between 45 and 60 years old in good health. The rearrangement links TRBV7-8 to TRBJ2-1; the D call from TCRdb, TRBD2, cannot be confirmed without DNA. What was sequenced was blood T cells: a sorted CD56 or NKG2C T cell subset, CD4+ or CD8+ T cells, or bulk PBMC T cells (not recorded which). CDR3 amino acids: CASSRASGREVSRNEQFF.